This TCR beta chain was captured by sequencing in a study of cytomegalovirus exposure and HLA in healthy donors. Findings and caveats of the study: Across donors, most TCRs were seen rarely, yet some public ones were widespread. A later analysis reportedly identified an Asian-associated ancestry cluster as carrying fewer N-insertions than the approximately 670-donor mean. Cytomegalovirus-associated status was assigned to some 180 TCR beta chains.

Concerning this clone: Its antigen remains unidentified.

Amplification used 60 Vbeta primers and 13 Jbeta primers. In the original analysis: Around 12 million of about 88 million unique TCR beta chains were shared, per a later count. Sequencing used immunoSEQ multiplex PCR; TCRdb keeps in-frame clones, though not all of them. V and J calls and clone size are as listed in that table; D and trimming were resolved from the DNA. The table lists approximately 140,000 clones, about four fifths of them singletons, with about 0.7% in the top ten. V was cut by 2 bases and J by 4 bases, with 9 bases left in between. Germline CDR1 is MDHEN and CDR2 is SYDVKM. CDR3 length equals 14 residues.

The TCR sequence derives from a man younger than 35 in good health and CMV-seronegative. The V gene is TRBV28, the J gene TRBJ1-5; weak D call: TRBD1 (5 bases). Sequencing was performed on PBMCs. The DNA for the CDR3 is TGTGCCAGCAGTTTACAGGGAATGAATCAGCCCCAGCATTTT. This sequence encodes CASSLQGMNQPQHF.